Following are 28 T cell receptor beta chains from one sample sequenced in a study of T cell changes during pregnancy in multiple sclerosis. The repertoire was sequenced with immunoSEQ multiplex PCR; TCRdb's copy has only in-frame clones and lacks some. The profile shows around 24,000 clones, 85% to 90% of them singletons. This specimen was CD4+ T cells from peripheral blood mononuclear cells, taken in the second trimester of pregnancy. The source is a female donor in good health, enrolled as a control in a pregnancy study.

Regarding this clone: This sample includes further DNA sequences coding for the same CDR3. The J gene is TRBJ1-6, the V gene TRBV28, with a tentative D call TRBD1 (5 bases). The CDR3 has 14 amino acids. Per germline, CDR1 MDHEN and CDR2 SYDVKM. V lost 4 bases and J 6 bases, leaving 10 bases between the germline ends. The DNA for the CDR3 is TGTGCCAGCAGTTCGGGGGGGGGTAATTCACCCCTCCACTTT. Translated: CASSSGGGNSPLHF. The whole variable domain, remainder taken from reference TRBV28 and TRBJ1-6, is DVKVTQSSRYLVKRTGEKVFLECVQDMDHENMFWYRQDPGLGLRLIYFSYDVKMKEKGDIPEGYSVSREKKERFSLILESASTNQTSMYLCASSSGGGNSPLHFGNGTRLTVT.

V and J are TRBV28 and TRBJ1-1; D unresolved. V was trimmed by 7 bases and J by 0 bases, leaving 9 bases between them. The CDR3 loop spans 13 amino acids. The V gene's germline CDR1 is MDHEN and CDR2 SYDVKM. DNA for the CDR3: TGTGCCAGCAATCGGGAATTGAACACTGAAGCTTTCTTT. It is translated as CASNRELNTEAFF.

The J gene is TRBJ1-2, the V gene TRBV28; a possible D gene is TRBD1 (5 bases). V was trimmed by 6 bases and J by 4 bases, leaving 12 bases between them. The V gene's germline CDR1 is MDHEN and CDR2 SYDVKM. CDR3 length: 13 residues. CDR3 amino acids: CASRLQGGYGYTF. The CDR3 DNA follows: TGTGCCAGCAGGCTTCAGGGAGGCTATGGCTACACCTTC.

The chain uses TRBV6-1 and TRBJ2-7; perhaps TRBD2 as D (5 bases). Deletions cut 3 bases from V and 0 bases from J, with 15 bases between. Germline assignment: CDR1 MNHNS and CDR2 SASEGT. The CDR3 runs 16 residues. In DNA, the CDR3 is TGTGCCAGCAGTGAGGTAGGTAGCGACAACTCCTACGAGCAGTACTTC. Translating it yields CASSEVGSDNSYEQYF.

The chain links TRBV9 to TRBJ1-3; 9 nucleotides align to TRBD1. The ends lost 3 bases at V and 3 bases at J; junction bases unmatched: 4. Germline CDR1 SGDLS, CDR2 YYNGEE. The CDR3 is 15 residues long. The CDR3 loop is CASSARQGVGNTIYF. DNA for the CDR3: TGTGCCAGCAGCGCCCGACAGGGGGTTGGAAACACCATATATTTT.

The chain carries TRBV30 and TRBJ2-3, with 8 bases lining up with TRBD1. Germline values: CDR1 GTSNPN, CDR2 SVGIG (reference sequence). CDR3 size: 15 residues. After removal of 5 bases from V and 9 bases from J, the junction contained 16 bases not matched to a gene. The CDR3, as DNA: TGTGCCTGGCAGGGGGCAGGGGGTCTGAGTTGGACGCAGTATTTT. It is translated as CAWQGAGGLSWTQYF.

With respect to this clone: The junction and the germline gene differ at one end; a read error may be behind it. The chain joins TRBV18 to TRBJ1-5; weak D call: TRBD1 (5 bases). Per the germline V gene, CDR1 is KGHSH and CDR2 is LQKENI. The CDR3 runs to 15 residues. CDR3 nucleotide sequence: TGTGCCAGCTCACCAAGCGGGGCACTATCTCAGGCCCAGCATTTT. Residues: CASSPSGALSQAQHF.

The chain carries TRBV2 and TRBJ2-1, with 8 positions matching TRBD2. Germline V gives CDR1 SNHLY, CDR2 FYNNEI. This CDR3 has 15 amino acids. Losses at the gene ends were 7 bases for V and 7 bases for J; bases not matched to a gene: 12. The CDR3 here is CASTEAGLALNEQFF. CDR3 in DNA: TGTGCCAGCACTGAGGCAGGACTAGCTCTTAATGAGCAGTTCTTC.

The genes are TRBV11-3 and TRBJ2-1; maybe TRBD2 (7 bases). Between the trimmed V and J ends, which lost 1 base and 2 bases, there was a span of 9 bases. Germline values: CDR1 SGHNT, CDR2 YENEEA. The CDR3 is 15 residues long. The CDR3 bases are TGTGCCAGCAGCTTAGGGGGGGGGCCCTACAATGAGCAGTTCTTC. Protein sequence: CASSLGGGPYNEQFF.

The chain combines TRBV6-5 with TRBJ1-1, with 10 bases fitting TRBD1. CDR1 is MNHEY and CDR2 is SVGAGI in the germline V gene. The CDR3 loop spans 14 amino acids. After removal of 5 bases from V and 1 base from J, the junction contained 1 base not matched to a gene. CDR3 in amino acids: CASSRTGGNTEAFF. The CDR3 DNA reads TGTGCCAGCAGTCGGACAGGGGGGAACACTGAAGCTTTCTTT.

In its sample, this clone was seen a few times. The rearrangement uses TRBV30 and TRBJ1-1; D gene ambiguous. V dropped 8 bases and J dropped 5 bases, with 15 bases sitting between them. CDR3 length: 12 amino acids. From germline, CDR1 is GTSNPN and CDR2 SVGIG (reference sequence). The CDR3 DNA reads TGTGCCCGCAAGGAGACGGGGACTGAAGCTTTCTTT. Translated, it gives CARKETGTEAFF. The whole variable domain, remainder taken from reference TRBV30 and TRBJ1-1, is SQTIHQWPATLVQPVGSPLSLECTVEGTSNPNLYWYRQAAGRGLQLLFYSVGIGQISSEVPQNLSASRPQDRQFILSSKKLLLSDSGFYLCARKETGTEAFFGQGTRLTVV.

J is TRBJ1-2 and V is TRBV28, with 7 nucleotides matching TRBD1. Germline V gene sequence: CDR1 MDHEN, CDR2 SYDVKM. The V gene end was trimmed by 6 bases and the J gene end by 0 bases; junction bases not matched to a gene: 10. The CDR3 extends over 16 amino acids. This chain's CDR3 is CASSFRDRLTNYGYTF. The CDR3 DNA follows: TGTGCCAGCAGCTTCCGGGACAGACTTACTAACTATGGCTACACCTTC.

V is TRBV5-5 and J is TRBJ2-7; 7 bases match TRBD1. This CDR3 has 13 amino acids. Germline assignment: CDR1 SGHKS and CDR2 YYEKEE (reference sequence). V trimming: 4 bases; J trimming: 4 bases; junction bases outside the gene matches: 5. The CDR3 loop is CASSRQGLYEQYF. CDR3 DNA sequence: TGTGCCAGCAGCCGACAGGGTTTGTACGAGCAGTACTTC.

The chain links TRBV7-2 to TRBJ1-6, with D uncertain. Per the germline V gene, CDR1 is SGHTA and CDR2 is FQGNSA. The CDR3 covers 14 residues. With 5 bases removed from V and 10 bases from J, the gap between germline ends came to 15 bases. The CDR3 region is CASSPNAGESPLHF. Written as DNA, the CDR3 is TGTGCCAGCAGCCCCAATGCAGGCGAGTCACCCCTCCACTTT.

In DNA, the CDR3 is TGTGCCAGCAAAGTAAGCGGCGTAGGGGAGCAGTACTTC. Amino acid sequence: CASKVSGVGEQYF. The V gene is TRBV6-5, the J gene TRBJ2-7; tentative D call: TRBD2 (5 bases). The germline gives CDR1 MNHEY, CDR2 SVGAGI. The length of the CDR3 is 13 residues. Trimming removed 7 bases from V and 7 bases from J, with 17 bases in between.

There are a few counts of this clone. CDR3 in amino acids: CASSLGSAVPLGGRVGEQYF. In DNA form, the CDR3 reads TGCGCCAGCAGCTTGGGCTCTGCCGTTCCCCTCGGGGGGCGTGTGGGGGAGCAGTACTTC. The J gene is TRBJ2-7, the V gene TRBV5-1; a weak D match, TRBD2 (7 bases). The V end lost 0 bases, the J end lost 7 bases, and 32 bases lay between the germline ends. The CDR3 extends over 20 amino acids. CDR1 is SGHRS, CDR2 YFSETQ, per germline.

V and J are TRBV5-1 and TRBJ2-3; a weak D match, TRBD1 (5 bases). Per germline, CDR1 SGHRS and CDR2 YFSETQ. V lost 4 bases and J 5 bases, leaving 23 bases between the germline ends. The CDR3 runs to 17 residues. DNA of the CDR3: TGCGCCAGCAGCGAACCCAGCAGGGTAGAATCCCGAGATACGCAGTATTTT. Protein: CASSEPSRVESRDTQYF. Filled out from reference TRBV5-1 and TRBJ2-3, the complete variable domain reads KAGVTQTPRYLIKTRGQQVTLSCSPISGHRSVSWYQQTPGQGLQFLFEYFSETQRNKGNFPGRFSGRQFSNSRSEMNVSTLELGDSALYLCASSEPSRVESRDTQYFGPGTRLTVL.

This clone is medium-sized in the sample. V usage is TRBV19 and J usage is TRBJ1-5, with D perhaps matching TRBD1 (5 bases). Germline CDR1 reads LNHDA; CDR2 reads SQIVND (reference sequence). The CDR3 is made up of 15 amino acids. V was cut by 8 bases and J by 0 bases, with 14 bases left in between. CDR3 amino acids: CASEPRGYSNQPQHF. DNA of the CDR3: TGTGCCAGTGAGCCACGGGGGTATAGCAATCAGCCCCAGCATTTT.

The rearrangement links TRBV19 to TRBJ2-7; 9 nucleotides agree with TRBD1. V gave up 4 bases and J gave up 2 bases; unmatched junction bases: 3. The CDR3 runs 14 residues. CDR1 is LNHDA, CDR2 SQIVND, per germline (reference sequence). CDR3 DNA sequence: TGTGCCAGTAGTAGGACAGGGGTGCCCTACGAGCAGTACTTC. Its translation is CASSRTGVPYEQYF.

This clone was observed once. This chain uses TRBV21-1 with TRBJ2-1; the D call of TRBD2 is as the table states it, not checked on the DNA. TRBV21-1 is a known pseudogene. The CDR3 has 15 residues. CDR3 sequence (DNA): TGTGCCAGCAGCACCCGACTAGCGGGGAACAATGAGCAGTTCTTC. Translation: CASSTRLAGNNEQFF.

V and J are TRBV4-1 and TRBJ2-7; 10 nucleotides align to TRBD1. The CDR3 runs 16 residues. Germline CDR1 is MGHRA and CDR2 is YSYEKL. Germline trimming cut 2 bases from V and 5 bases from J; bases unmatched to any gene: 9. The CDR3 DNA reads TGCGCCAGCAGCCAACCGGCGGGACAGGGGAGCCACGAGCAGTACTTC. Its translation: CASSQPAGQGSHEQYF.

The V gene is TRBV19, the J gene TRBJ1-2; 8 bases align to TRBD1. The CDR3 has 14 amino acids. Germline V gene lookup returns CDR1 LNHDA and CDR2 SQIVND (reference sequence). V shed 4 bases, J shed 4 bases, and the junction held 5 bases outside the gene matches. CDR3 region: CASSTDRASYGYTF. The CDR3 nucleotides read TGTGCCAGTAGTACGGACAGGGCGAGCTATGGCTACACCTTC.

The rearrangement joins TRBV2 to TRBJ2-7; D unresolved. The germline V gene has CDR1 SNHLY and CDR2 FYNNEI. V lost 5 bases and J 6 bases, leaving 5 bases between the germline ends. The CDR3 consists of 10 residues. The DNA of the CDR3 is TGTGCCAGCAGTCCCAGCGAGCAGTACTTC. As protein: CASSPSEQYF.

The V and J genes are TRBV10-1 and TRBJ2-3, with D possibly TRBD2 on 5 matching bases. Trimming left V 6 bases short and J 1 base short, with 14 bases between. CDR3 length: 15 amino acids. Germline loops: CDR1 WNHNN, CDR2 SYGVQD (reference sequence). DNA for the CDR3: TGCGCCAGCAGCGACTACGCCCTGGGCACAGATACGCAGTATTTT. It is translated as CASSDYALGTDTQYF.

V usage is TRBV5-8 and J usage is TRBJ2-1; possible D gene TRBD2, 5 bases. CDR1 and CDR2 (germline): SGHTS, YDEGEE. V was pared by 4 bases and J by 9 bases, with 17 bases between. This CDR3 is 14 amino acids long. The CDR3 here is CASSAGLRSGEQFF. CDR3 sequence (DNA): TGTGCCAGCAGCGCGGGTCTCAGATCGGGTGAGCAGTTCTTC.

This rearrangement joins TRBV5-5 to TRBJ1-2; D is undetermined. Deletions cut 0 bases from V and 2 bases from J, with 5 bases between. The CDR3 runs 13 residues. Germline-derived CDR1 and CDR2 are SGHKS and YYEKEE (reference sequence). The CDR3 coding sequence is TGTGCCAGCAGCTTGGACAAGAACTATGGCTACACCTTC. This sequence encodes CASSLDKNYGYTF.

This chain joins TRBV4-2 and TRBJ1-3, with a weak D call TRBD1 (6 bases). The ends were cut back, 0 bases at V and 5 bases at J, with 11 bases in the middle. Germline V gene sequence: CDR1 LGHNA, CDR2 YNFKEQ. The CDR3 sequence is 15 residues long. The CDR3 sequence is CASSQDWQGRNTIYF. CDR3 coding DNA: TGTGCCAGCAGCCAAGATTGGCAGGGGCGAAACACCATATATTTT.

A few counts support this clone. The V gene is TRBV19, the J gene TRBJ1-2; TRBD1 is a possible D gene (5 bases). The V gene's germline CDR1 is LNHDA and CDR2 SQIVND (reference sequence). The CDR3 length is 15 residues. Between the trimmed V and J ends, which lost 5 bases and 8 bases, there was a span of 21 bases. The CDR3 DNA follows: TGTGCCAGTAGTCTAACCGGGGGAGCGACGAGGGGCTACACCTTC. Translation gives CASSLTGGATRGYTF.